Listed here are 13 T cell receptor beta chains from one sample, sequenced in a study of siplizumab effects on memory and regulatory T cells. Clones were sequenced by immunoSEQ multiplex PCR, and TCRdb holds only the in-frame ones, with some missing. The sample shows roughly 92,000 clones, 85% to 95% of them seen only once. Input material: non-Treg CD4+ T cells sorted from blood. Source of these receptors: a human donor in good health.

This rearrangement joins TRBV28 to TRBJ2-3, with D possibly matching TRBD1 (5 bases). The CDR3 sequence is 12 residues long. Trimming took off 2 bases at V and 6 bases at J, with 6 bases between the two ends. The germline CDR1 and CDR2 sequences are MDHEN and SYDVKM. The CDR3 protein is CASSLRGDTQYF. In nucleotides, the CDR3 is TGTGCCAGCAGTTTAAGGGGCGATACGCAGTATTTT.

The chain recombines TRBV2 with TRBJ2-7; D is undetermined. V was cut by 0 bases and J by 5 bases, with 11 bases left in between. The length of the CDR3 is 14 residues. Germline assignment: CDR1 SNHLY and CDR2 FYNNEI. CDR3 nucleotide sequence: TGTGCCAGCAGTGAAGCAACAAGGATTCACGAGCAGTACTTC. It translates to CASSEATRIHEQYF.

The V and J genes are TRBV28 and TRBJ1-5; D possibly corresponds to TRBD1 (5 bases). Germline V gene data show CDR1 as MDHEN and CDR2 as SYDVKM. V gave up 2 bases and J gave up 4 bases, with 12 bases separating them. The CDR3 length is 15 residues. The CDR3 coding sequence is TGTGCCAGCAGTTTACGGGGGTATGGTAATCAGCCCCAGCATTTT. Protein product: CASSLRGYGNQPQHF.

V and J are TRBV30 and TRBJ2-3; 9 bases agree with TRBD1. The CDR3 is made up of 16 amino acids. Germline loops: CDR1 GTSNPN, CDR2 SVGIG (reference sequence). V lost 4 bases and J lost 3; bases outside the gene matches: 11. In DNA form, the CDR3 reads TGTGCCTGGAATCTAGGGGGGACAGGGACTACAGATACGCAGTATTTT. Its protein is CAWNLGGTGTTDTQYF.

The V gene is TRBV25-1, the J gene TRBJ1-4; D is unresolved. The ends were cut back, 2 bases at V and 5 bases at J, with 9 bases in the middle. Germline V gene data show CDR1 as MGHDK and CDR2 as SYGVNS. The CDR3 totals 14 residues. The CDR3 region is CASSEPGGNEKLFF. As DNA, the CDR3 is TGTGCCAGCAGTGAACCGGGTGGAAATGAAAAACTGTTTTTT.

This clone was seen just once. V gene TRBV29-1 combines with J gene TRBJ2-1; D gene ambiguous. Germline CDR1 and CDR2: SQVTM and ANQGSEA. V was pared by 6 bases and J by 0 bases, with 12 bases between. The CDR3 is 14 residues long. In nucleotides, the CDR3 is TGCAGCGTAAGAGAATCTTACTCCTACAATGAGCAGTTCTTC. It codes for CSVRESYSYNEQFF.

The V call is TRBV30, the J call TRBJ1-1, with D tentatively TRBD1 (5 bases). The V gene's germline CDR1 is GTSNPN and CDR2 SVGIG (reference sequence). The CDR3 contains 12 residues. V lost 5 bases, J lost 7 bases, and 14 bases lay in between. The CDR3 DNA is TGTGCCTGGGACCCCGGGCAGGGTGAAGCTTTCTTT. Its translation is CAWDPGQGEAFF.

The chain carries TRBV7-9 and TRBJ2-3, with D perhaps matching TRBD1 (5 bases). V was trimmed by 4 bases and J by 0 bases, leaving 11 bases between them. Germline V gene sequence: CDR1 SEHNR, CDR2 FQNEAQ (reference sequence). The CDR3 is made up of 15 amino acids. CDR3 DNA sequence: TGTGCCAGCAGCTCGAGACAGAGTAGCACAGATACGCAGTATTTT. Translating it yields CASSSRQSSTDTQYF.

The table lists this clone with a count of one. The rearrangement uses TRBV18 and TRBJ2-7, with 10 bases identical to TRBD2. After removal of 0 bases from V and 5 bases from J, the junction contained 7 bases not matched to a gene. Germline values: CDR1 KGHSH, CDR2 LQKENI. The CDR3 is 16 residues long. CDR3 loop: CASSPPASGRGHEQYF. In DNA form, the CDR3 reads TGTGCCAGCTCACCACCCGCTAGCGGGAGAGGTCACGAGCAGTACTTC.

The genes are TRBV6-5 and TRBJ2-3, with D maybe TRBD2 (6 bases). V lost 2 bases, J lost 2 bases, and 11 bases lay in between. This CDR3 is built from 15 residues. CDR1 and CDR2 (germline): MNHEY, SVGAGI. The CDR3 coding sequence is TGTGCCAGCAGTTACACGGGGGTGATCACAGATACGCAGTATTTT. It specifies CASSYTGVITDTQYF.

This chain joins TRBV29-1 and TRBJ2-3; D gene uncertain. Deletions cut 2 bases from V and 1 base from J, with 13 bases between. The CDR3 has 15 residues. CDR1 is SQVTM, CDR2 ANQGSEA, per germline. Here the CDR3 DNA reads TGCAGCGTTGAATTGTTGGCAGGACGCACAGATACGCAGTATTTT. Its protein is CSVELLAGRTDTQYF.

The gene calls are TRBV23-1 and TRBJ2-3; D might be TRBD1 (6 bases). TRBV23-1 is an ORF; its function is uncertain. This CDR3 contains 19 residues. The germline V and J ends were trimmed by 0 bases and 3 bases, with 22 bases remaining between them. This CDR3 is CASSQSPRLQGIRTDTQYF. The DNA of the CDR3 is TGCGCCAGCAGTCAATCACCCCGCCTACAGGGTATAAGGACAGATACGCAGTATTTT.

The chain couples TRBV28 to TRBJ2-1, with 7 bases lining up with TRBD2. Germline V CDR1 and CDR2: MDHEN, SYDVKM. This CDR3 region has 15 residues. J gave up 1 base and V 6 bases, and 6 bases lay outside the gene matches. CDR3 residues: CASRPSGRSYNEQFF. In DNA, the CDR3 is TGTGCCAGCAGACCTAGCGGTCGATCCTACAATGAGCAGTTCTTC.